A single sample gave rise to the 12 T cell receptor beta chains below, sequenced in a study of OX40 agonist ivuxolimab in advanced cancers. Libraries were prepared through the immunoSEQ multiplex PCR assay. TCRdb holds this immuneACCESS table with in-frame rearrangements only. Some clones are missing; in checked studies, unresolved V genes explain under half, and the rest has no known cause. This sample comprises approximately 74,000 clones, about 88% of them detected only once. In total, the top ten clones hold 0.27% of the sample. The source material was CD4+ or CD8+ T cells sorted from blood, sampled in a trial of the OX40 agonist ivuxolimab. The source is an adult with an advanced solid tumor such as melanoma, head and neck, liver or kidney cancer.

The J gene is TRBJ2-1, the V gene TRBV5-6; 10 bases line up with TRBD2. This CDR3 is built from 16 residues. Trimming at V came to 5 bases and at J to 5 bases, leaving 10 bases not matched to a gene. Germline CDR1 is SGHDT and CDR2 is YYEEEE. The CDR3 DNA is TGTGCCAGCAGGGGAGCGGGAGGGAACCAACACAATGAGCAGTTCTTC. Amino acids: CASRGAGGNQHNEQFF.

This chain links TRBV5-1 with TRBJ2-3, with 11 positions matching TRBD2. Germline lookup yields CDR1 SGHRS and CDR2 YFSETQ. The CDR3 has 18 amino acids. V shed 2 bases and J 3 bases; nucleotides not matched to a gene: 11. DNA of the CDR3: TGCGCCAGCAGCTTCCGACTTGCTTCTAGCGGGAGGACAGATACGCAGTATTTT. Protein sequence: CASSFRLASSGRTDTQYF.

This rearrangement joins TRBV9 to TRBJ2-5; 8 bases agree with TRBD2. This CDR3 spans 15 amino acids. Germline V gives CDR1 SGDLS, CDR2 YYNGEE. V was pared by 3 bases and J by 5 bases, with 9 bases of the junction left unmatched. The CDR3 protein is CASSAISGNMETQYF. The DNA of the CDR3 is TGTGCCAGCAGCGCAATTAGCGGGAATATGGAGACCCAGTACTTC.

The rearrangement links TRBV19 to TRBJ1-2; a possible D gene is TRBD1 (5 bases). The CDR3 is 18 amino acids. V was pared by 4 bases and J by 0 bases, with 21 bases between. CDR1 LNHDA and CDR2 SQIVND come from the germline V gene (reference sequence). Here the CDR3 DNA reads TGTGCCAGTAGTAGACGGGGGACTCCGGGAGGCACTAACTATGGCTACACCTTC. Its translation is CASSRRGTPGGTNYGYTF.

The chain couples TRBV5-1 to TRBJ1-1; D perhaps matches TRBD1 (6 bases). V shed 4 bases and J shed 1 base, with 14 bases lying between them. Germline CDR1 SGHRS, CDR2 YFSETQ. This CDR3 region has 15 residues. This CDR3 is CASSPRQEGNTEAFF. As DNA, the CDR3 is TGCGCCAGCAGCCCCCGACAGGAGGGGAACACTGAAGCTTTCTTT. Drawing the rest from reference TRBV5-1 and TRBJ1-1, the complete variable domain is KAGVTQTPRYLIKTRGQQVTLSCSPISGHRSVSWYQQTPGQGLQFLFEYFSETQRNKGNFPGRFSGRQFSNSRSEMNVSTLELGDSALYLCASSPRQEGNTEAFFGQGTRLTVV.

This clone has just one count. V and J are TRBV5-1 and TRBJ2-3, with D possibly TRBD1 on 5 matching bases. Trimming took 2 bases from V and 4 from J, leaving 8 bases between them. Germline V lookup: CDR1 SGHRS, CDR2 YFSETQ. CDR3 size: 13 residues. This chain's CDR3 is CASSFSGSDTQYF. CDR3 in DNA: TGCGCCAGCAGCTTCTCAGGGTCAGATACGCAGTATTTT.

The genes are TRBV27 and TRBJ1-2, with 8 bases matching TRBD1. The CDR3 is 12 residues long. Germline lookup yields CDR1 MNHEY and CDR2 SMNVEV (reference sequence). With V trimmed by 6 bases and J by 8 bases, 5 bases remained unmatched. Written as DNA, the CDR3 is TGTGCCAGCAGGACAGGGGTTGAGGGCTACACCTTC. It specifies CASRTGVEGYTF.

V usage is TRBV28 and J usage is TRBJ2-7; TRBD1 might be the D (6 bases). V was trimmed by 1 base and J by 2 bases, leaving 9 bases between them. Looked up from germline, CDR1 is MDHEN and CDR2 is SYDVKM. The CDR3 has 14 amino acids. The CDR3 spells CASSLYGQTYEQYF. For the CDR3, the DNA is TGTGCCAGCAGTTTATACGGACAGACCTACGAGCAGTACTTC. Full variable domain (rest looked up from reference TRBV28 and TRBJ2-7): DVKVTQSSRYLVKRTGEKVFLECVQDMDHENMFWYRQDPGLGLRLIYFSYDVKMKEKGDIPEGYSVSREKKERFSLILESASTNQTSMYLCASSLYGQTYEQYFGPGTRLTVT.

The rearrangement joins TRBV19 to TRBJ2-1; the D is unclear. This CDR3 is 14 amino acids long. Trimming removed 5 bases from V and 0 bases from J, with 8 bases in between. The germline V gene encodes CDR1 LNHDA and CDR2 SQIVND (reference sequence). The CDR3 loop is CASSPLSSYNEQFF. The DNA of the CDR3 is TGTGCCAGTAGTCCCTTGAGCTCCTACAATGAGCAGTTCTTC.

The chain recombines TRBV2 with TRBJ2-1; 7 nucleotides align to TRBD1. Germline V gene lookup returns CDR1 SNHLY and CDR2 FYNNEI. The CDR3 is made up of 13 amino acids. Trimming at V came to 7 bases and at J to 8 bases, leaving 8 bases not matched to a gene. The CDR3 region has the DNA TGTGCCAGCATGGATAGGGGGCACTATGAGCAGTTCTTC. It translates to CASMDRGHYEQFF.

The chain employs TRBV7-9 and TRBJ2-7; TRBD1 agrees at 9 bases. Per germline, CDR1 SEHNR and CDR2 FQNEAQ (reference sequence). The CDR3 covers 14 residues. With V trimmed by 6 bases and J by 1 base, 4 bases remained unmatched. Here the CDR3 DNA reads TGTGCCAGCAGTGGGACAGGGACTTCCTACGAGCAGTACTTC. Translation: CASSGTGTSYEQYF.

The chain carries TRBV11-2 and TRBJ2-2; 9 bases are shared with TRBD2. Losses at the gene ends were 3 bases for V and 4 bases for J; bases not matched to a gene: 3. The CDR3 has 15 amino acids. Germline V gene lookup returns CDR1 SGHAT and CDR2 FQNNGV. CDR3 protein: CASSFGLASTGELFF. In DNA, the CDR3 is TGTGCCAGCAGCTTCGGACTAGCGAGCACCGGGGAGCTGTTTTTT.